These 2 T cell receptor beta chains originate from one sample sequenced in a study of beta chain features in type 1 diabetes. All of the isolated RNA was reverse transcribed, so expressed TCRB transcripts were sequenced. Sequenced by immunoSEQ multiplex PCR; TCRdb stores in-frame clones only, minus some. The sample contains around 430,000 clones, approximately 28% of which appear only once. Sequencing was carried out using naive CD4+ T cells from blood. The receptors here all came from a man aged 18 to 29 in good health.

The chain uses TRBV15 and TRBJ2-3; 13 nucleotides agree with TRBD2. CDR3 length: 17 amino acids. CDR1 is LNHNV and CDR2 is YYDKDF in the germline V gene (reference sequence). V was pared by 0 bases and J by 4 bases, with 4 bases of the junction left unmatched. CDR3 DNA: TGTGCCACCAGCAGAGAGAGACTAGCGGGAGGCCCAGATACGCAGTATTTT. Translation: CATSRERLAGGPDTQYF. The full variable domain, rest sourced from reference TRBV15 and TRBJ2-3, is DAMVIQNPRYQVTQFGKPVTLSCSQTLNHNVMYWYQQKSSQAPKLLFHYYDKDFNNEADTPDNFQSRRPNTSFCFLDIRSPGLGDTAMYLCATSRERLAGGPDTQYFGPGTRLTVL.

This clone was detected a few times. The rearrangement joins TRBV30 to TRBJ2-1, with D uncertain. This CDR3 is built from 14 residues. Germline values: CDR1 GTSNPN, CDR2 SVGIG (reference sequence). Deletions cut 0 bases from V and 4 bases from J, with 10 bases between. The CDR3: CAWSVDSVYNEQFF. CDR3 DNA sequence: TGTGCCTGGAGTGTGGATTCGGTATACAATGAGCAGTTCTTC.